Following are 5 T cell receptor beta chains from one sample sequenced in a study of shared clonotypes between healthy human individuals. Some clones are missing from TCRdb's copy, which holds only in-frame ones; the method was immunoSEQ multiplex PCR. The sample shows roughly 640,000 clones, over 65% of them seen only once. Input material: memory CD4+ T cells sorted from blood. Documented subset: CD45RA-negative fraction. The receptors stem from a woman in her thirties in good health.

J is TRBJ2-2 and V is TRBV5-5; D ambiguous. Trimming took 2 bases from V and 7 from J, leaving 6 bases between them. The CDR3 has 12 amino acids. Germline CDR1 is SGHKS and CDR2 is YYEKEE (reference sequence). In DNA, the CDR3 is TGTGCCAGCAGCTTAGGTCACGGGGAGCTGTTTTTT. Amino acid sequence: CASSLGHGELFF. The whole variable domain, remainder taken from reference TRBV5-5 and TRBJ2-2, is DAGVTQSPTHLIKTRGQQVTLRCSPISGHKSVSWYQQVLGQGPQFIFQYYEKEERGRGNFPDRFSARQFPNYSSELNVNALLLGDSALYLCASSLGHGELFFGEGSRLTVL.

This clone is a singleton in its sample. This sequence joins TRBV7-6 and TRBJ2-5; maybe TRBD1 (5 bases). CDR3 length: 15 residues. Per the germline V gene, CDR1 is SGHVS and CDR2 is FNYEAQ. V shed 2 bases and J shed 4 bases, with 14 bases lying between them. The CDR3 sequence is CASSLLGAERETQYF. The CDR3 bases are TGTGCCAGCAGCTTACTTGGGGCAGAACGAGAGACCCAGTACTTC.

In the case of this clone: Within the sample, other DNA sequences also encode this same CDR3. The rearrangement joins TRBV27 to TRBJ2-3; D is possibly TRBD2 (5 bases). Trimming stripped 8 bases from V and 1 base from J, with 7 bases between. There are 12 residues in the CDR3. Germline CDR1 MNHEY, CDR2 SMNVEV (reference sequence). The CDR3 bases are TGTGCCAGCGGGAGACGCACAGATACGCAGTATTTT. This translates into CASGRRTDTQYF.

The CDR3 protein is CASSSGEGQPQHF. In nucleotides, the CDR3 is TGTGCCAGTAGTAGCGGGGAGGGTCAGCCCCAGCATTTT. The chain joins TRBV19 to TRBJ1-5, with D uncertain. V lost 4 bases and J lost 6, with 10 bases in between. The CDR3 has 13 residues. CDR1 and CDR2 from the germline V gene are LNHDA and SQIVND (reference sequence).

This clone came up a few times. CDR3 nucleotides: TGCGCCAGCAGCCAATGGGACTCTGGAAACACCATATATTTT. Translating gives CASSQWDSGNTIYF. This chain joins TRBV4-1 and TRBJ1-3; no clear D. Germline V CDR1 and CDR2: MGHRA, YSYEKL. This CDR3 is 14 amino acids long. Trimming pared 2 bases from V and 0 bases from J, leaving 5 bases between.